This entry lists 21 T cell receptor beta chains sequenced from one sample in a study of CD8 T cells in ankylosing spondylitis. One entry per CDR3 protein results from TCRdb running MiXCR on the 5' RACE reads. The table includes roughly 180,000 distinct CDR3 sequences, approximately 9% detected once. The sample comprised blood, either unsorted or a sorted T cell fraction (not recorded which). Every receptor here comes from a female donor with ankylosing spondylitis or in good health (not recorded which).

Written as DNA, the CDR3 is TGTGCCAGTCGCCACCCGAAGACAGATTTCTACGAGCAGTACTTC. Translated, it gives CASRHPKTDFYEQYF. This chain joins TRBV28 and TRBJ2-7; D is possibly TRBD1 (5 bases). Germline V gives CDR1 MDHEN, CDR2 SYDVKM. V shed 9 bases and J shed 3 bases, with 21 bases lying between them. The CDR3 runs 15 residues. Using reference TRBV28 and TRBJ2-7 for the parts outside the CDR3, the full variable domain is DVKVTQSSRYLVKRTGEKVFLECVQDMDHENMFWYRQDPGLGLRLIYFSYDVKMKEKGDIPEGYSVSREKKERFSLILESASTNQTSMYLCASRHPKTDFYEQYFGPGTRLTVT.

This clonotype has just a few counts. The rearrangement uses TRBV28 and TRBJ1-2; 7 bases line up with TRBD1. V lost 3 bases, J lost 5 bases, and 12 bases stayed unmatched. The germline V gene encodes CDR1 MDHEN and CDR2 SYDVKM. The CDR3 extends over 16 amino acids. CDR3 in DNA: TGTGCCAGCAGTTTGAGGGGGCGCCTCCCGGGGTATGGCTACACCTTC. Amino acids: CASSLRGRLPGYGYTF.

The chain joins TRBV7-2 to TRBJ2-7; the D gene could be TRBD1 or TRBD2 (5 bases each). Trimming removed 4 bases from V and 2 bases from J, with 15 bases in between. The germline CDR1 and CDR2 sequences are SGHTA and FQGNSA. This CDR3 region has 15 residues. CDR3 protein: CASSSPMGPTYEQYF. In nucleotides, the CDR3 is TGTGCCAGCAGCTCCCCGATGGGACCCACCTACGAGCAGTACTTC. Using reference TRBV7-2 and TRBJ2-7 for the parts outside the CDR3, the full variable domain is GAGVSQSPSNKVTEKGKDVELRCDPISGHTALYWYRQSLGQGLEFLIYFQGNSAPDKSGLPSDRFSAERTGGSVSTLTIQRTQQEDSAVYLCASSSPMGPTYEQYFGPGTRLTVT.

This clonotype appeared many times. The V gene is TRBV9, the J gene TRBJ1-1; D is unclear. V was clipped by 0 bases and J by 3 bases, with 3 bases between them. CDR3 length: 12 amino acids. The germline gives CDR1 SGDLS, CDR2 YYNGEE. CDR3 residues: CASSVGDTEAFF. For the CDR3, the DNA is TGTGCCAGCAGCGTAGGGGACACTGAAGCTTTCTTT.

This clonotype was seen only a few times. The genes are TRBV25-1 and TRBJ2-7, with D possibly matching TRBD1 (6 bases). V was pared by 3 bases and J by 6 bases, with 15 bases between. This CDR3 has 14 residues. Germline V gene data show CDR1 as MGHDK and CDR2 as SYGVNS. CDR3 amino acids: CASSDLGAHSEQYF. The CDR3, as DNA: TGTGCCAGCAGTGATCTGGGGGCGCATTCCGAGCAGTACTTC.

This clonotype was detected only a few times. DNA for the CDR3: TGTGCCAGCAGCTTTCCGGGACGGAGGTCGGATGAGCAGTTCTTC. Translation gives CASSFPGRRSDEQFF. V is TRBV7-8 and J is TRBJ2-1, with D possibly being TRBD1 or TRBD2 (5 bases each). The V gene's germline CDR1 is SGHVS and CDR2 FQNEAQ. The V gene lost 3 bases and the J gene lost 8 bases, with 17 bases spanning the gap. The CDR3 spans 15 residues.

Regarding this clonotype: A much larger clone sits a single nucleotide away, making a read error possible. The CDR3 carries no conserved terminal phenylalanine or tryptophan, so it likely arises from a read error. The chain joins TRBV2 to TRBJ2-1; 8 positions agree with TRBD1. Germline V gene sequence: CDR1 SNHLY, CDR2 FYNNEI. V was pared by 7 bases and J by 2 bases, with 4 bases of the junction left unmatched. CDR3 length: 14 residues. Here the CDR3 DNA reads TGTGCCAGCACCGGGACAGGCCCCTACAATGAGCAGTTCCTC. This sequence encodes CASTGTGPYNEQFL.

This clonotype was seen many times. CDR3 in DNA: TGTGCCAGCAGCTTATACCCAGGTGCCTACGAGCAGTACTTC. Amino acid sequence: CASSLYPGAYEQYF. The rearrangement joins TRBV7-2 to TRBJ2-7; D is ambiguous. The V end was cut by 2 bases, the J end by 2 bases, with 10 bases between. The CDR3 is made up of 14 amino acids. CDR1 is SGHTA and CDR2 is FQGNSA in the germline V gene.

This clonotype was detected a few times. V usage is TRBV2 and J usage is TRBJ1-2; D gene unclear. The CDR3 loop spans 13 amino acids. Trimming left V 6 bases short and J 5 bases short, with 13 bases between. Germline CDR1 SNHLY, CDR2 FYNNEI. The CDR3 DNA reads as TGTGCCAGCAGCCAAAATTGGGAATATGGCTACACCTTC. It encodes CASSQNWEYGYTF.

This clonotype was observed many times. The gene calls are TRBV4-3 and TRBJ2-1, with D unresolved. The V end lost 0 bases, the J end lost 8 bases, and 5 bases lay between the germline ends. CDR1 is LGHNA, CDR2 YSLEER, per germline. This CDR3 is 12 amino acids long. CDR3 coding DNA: TGCGCCAGCAGCCAAGATAGGGATGAGCAGTTCTTC. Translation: CASSQDRDEQFF.

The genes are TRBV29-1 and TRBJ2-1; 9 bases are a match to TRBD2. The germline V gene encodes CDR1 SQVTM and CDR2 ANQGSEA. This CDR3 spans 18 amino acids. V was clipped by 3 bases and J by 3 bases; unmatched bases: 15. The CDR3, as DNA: TGCAGCGTTGAGGGAGCCGTAATTTCTAGCGGGAACTACAATGAGCAGTTCTTC. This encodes CSVEGAVISSGNYNEQFF.

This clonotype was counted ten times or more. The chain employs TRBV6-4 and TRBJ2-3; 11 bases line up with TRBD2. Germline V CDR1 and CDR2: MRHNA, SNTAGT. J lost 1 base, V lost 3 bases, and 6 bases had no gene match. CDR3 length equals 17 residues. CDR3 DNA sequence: TGTGCCAGCAGTGATTCGACTAGCGGGGAGGGCACAGATACGCAGTATTTT. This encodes CASSDSTSGEGTDTQYF.

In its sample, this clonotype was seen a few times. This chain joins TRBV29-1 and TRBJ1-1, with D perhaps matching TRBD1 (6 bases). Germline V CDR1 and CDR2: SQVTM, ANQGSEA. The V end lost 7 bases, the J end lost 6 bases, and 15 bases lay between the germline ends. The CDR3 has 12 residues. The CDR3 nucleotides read TGCAGCGGGGGCGCCGGGGGCCCTGAAGCTTTCTTT. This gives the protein CSGGAGGPEAFF.

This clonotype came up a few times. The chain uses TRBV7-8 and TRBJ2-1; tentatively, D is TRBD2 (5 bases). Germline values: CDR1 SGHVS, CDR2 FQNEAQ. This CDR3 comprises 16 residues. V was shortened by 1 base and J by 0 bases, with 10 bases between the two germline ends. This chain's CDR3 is CASSLEVGSSYNEQFF. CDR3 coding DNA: TGTGCCAGCAGCTTAGAGGTGGGGAGCTCCTACAATGAGCAGTTCTTC.

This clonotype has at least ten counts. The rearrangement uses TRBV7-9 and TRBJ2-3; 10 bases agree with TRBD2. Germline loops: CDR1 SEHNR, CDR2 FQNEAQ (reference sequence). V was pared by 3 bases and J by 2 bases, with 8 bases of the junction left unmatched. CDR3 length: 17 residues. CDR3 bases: TGTGCCAGCAGCTTCCCCCTAGCGGGAGACGACACAGATACGCAGTATTTT. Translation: CASSFPLAGDDTDTQYF.

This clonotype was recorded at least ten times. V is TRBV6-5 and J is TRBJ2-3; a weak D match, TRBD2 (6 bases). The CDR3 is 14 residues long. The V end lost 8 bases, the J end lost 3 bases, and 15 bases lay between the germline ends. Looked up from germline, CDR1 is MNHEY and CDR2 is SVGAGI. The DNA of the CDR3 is TGTGCCAGCGGCGGGACTGACTTTACAGATACGCAGTATTTT. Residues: CASGGTDFTDTQYF.

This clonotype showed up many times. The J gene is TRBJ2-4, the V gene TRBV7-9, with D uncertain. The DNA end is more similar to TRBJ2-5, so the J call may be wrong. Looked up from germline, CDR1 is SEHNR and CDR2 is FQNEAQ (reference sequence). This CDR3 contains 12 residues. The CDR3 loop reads CASSPSAGTQYF. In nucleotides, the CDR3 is TGTGCCAGCAGCCCCTCCGCCGGGACCCAGTACTTC.

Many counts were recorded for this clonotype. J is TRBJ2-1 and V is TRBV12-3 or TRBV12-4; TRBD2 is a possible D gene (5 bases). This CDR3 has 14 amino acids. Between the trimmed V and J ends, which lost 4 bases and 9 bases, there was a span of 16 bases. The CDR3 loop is CASSYREKYGEQFF. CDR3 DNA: TGTGCCAGCAGTTATCGGGAAAAATACGGTGAGCAGTTCTTC.

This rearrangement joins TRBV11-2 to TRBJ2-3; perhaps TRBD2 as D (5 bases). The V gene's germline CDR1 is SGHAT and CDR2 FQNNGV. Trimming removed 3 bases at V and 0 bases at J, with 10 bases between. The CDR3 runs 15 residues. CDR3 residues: CASSFTRVSTDTQYF. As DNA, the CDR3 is TGTGCCAGCAGCTTTACTAGGGTGAGCACAGATACGCAGTATTTT.

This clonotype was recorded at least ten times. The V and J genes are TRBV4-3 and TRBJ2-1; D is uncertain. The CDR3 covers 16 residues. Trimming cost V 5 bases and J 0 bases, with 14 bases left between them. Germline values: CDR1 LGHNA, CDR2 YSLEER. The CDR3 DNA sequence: TGCGCCAGCAGCGTATTAGCCTCAGACTCCTACAATGAGCAGTTCTTC. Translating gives CASSVLASDSYNEQFF.

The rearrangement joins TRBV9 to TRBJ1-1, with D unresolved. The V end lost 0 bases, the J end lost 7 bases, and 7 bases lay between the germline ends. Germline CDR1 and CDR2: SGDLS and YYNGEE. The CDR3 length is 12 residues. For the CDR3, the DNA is TGTGCCAGCAGCGTAGGGTCGGATGAAGCTTTCTTT. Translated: CASSVGSDEAFF.